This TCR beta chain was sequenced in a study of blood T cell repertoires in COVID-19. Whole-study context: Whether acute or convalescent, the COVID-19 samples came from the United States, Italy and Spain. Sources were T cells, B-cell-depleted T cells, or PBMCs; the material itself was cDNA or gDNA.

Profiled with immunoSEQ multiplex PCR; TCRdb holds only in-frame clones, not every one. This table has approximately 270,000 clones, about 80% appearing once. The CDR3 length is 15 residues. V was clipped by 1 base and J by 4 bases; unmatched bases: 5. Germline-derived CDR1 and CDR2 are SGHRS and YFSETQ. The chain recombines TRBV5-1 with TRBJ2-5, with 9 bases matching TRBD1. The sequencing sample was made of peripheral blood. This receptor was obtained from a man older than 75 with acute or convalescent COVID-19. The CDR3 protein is CASSLTGTGRETQYF. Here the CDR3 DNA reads TGCGCCAGCAGCTTGACCGGGACAGGGCGAGAGACCCAGTACTTC.